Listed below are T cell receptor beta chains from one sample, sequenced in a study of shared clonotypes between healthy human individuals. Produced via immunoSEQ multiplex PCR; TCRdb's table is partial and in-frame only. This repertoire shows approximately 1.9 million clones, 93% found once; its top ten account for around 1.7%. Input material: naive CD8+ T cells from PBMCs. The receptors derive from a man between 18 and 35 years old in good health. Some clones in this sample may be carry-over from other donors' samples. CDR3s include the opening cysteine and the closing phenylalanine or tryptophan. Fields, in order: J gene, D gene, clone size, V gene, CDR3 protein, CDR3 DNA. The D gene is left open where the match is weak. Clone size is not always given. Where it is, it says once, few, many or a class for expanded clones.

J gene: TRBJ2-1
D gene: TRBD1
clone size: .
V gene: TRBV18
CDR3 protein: CASSSSGTGSWNEQFF
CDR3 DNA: TGTGCCAGCTCATCTTCCGGGACAGGGAGTTGGAATGAGCAGTTCTTC

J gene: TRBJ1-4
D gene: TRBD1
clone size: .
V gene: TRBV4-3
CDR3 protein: CASSPDRGDEKLFF
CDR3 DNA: TGCGCCAGCAGCCCGGACAGGGGGGATGAAAAACTGTTTTTT

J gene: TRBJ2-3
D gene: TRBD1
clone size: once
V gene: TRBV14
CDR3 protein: CASSQDGDRPSRTDTQYF
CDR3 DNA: TGTGCCAGCAGCCAAGATGGGGACAGACCGTCTCGCACAGATACGCAGTATTTT

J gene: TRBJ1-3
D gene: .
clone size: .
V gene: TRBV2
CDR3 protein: CASSGRYPGPSGNTIYF
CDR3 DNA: TGTGCCAGCAGTGGCCGTTATCCGGGGCCCTCTGGAAACACCATATATTTT

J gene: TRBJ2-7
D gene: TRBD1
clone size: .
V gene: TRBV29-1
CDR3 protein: CSVLTGTYEQYF
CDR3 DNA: TGCAGCGTCCTGACAGGGACCTACGAGCAGTACTTC

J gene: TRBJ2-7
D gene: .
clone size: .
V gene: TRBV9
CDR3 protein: CASSVAGAAYEQYF
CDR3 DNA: TGTGCCAGCAGCGTAGCCGGGGCCGCCTACGAGCAGTACTTC

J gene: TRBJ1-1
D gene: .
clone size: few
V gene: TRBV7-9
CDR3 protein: CASSFWGIEAFF
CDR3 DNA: TGTGCCAGCAGCTTTTGGGGGATTGAAGCTTTCTTT

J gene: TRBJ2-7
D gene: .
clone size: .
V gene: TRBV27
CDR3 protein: CASSFSPYEQYF
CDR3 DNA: TGTGCCAGCAGTTTCTCCCCCTACGAGCAGTACTTC

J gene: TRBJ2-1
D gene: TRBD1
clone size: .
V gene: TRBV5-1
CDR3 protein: CASSLGQGPSYNEQFF
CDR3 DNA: TGCGCCAGCAGCTTAGGACAGGGGCCTTCCTACAATGAGCAGTTCTTC

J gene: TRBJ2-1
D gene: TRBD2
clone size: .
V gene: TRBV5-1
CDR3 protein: CASSYGLAGKNEQFF
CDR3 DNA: TGCGCCAGCAGCTACGGACTAGCGGGTAAAAATGAGCAGTTCTTC

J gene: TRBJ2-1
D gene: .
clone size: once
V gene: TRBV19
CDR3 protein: CASAPRDLYNEQFF
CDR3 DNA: TGTGCCAGTGCGCCTAGAGATCTCTACAATGAGCAGTTCTTC

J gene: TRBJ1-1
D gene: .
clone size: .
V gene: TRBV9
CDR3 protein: CASSVAGIARGVGAEAFF
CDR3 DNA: TGTGCCAGCAGCGTAGCTGGGATTGCGAGGGGGGTAGGCGCTGAAGCTTTCTTT

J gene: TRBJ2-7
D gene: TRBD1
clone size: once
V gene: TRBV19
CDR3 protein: CASSPGQGPYEQYF
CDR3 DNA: TGTGCCAGTAGTCCCGGACAGGGCCCCTACGAGCAGTACTTC

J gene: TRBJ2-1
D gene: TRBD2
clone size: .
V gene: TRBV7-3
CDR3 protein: CASSEEGGLGNEQFF
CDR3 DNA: TGTGCCAGCAGCGAAGAAGGGGGACTAGGCAATGAGCAGTTCTTC

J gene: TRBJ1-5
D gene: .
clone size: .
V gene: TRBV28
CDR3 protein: CASRHATGNNQPQHF
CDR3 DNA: TGTGCCAGCCGCCATGCCACAGGGAACAATCAGCCCCAGCATTTT

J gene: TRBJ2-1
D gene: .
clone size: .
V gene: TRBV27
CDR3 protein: CASSITRTAYNEQFF
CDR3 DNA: TGTGCCAGCAGTATTACACGGACAGCTTACAATGAGCAGTTCTTC

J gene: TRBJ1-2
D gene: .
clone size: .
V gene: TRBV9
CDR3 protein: CASSVISGRQLPNYGYTF
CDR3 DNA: TGTGCCAGCAGCGTCATCTCCGGTCGACAGCTCCCTAACTATGGCTACACCTTC

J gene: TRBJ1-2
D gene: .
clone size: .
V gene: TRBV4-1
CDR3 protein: CASSQEDGTWGGYTF
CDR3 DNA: TGCGCCAGCAGCCAAGAAGACGGAACATGGGGTGGCTACACCTTC

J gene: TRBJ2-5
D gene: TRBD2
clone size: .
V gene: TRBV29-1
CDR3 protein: CSPGGREYQETQYF
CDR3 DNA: TGCAGCCCCGGCGGGAGGGAATATCAAGAGACCCAGTACTTC

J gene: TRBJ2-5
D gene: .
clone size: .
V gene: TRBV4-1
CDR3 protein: CASSPPEGRETQYF
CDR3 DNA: TGCGCCAGCAGCCCACCGGAGGGTAGGGAGACCCAGTACTTC

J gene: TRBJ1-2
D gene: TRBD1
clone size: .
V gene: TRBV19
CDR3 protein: CASSAGTAHYGYTF
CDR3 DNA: TGTGCCAGTAGCGCCGGGACAGCCCACTATGGCTACACCTTC

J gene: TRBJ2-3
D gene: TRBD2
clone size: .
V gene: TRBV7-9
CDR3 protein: CASSPLAGSTDTQYF
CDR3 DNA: TGTGCCAGCAGCCCACTAGCGGGGAGCACAGATACGCAGTATTTT

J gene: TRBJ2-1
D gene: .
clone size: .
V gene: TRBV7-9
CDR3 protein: CASSLSTEQFF
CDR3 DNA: TGTGCCAGCAGCTTATCGACGGAGCAGTTCTTC

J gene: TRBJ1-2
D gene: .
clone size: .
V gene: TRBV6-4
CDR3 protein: CASSDSWSGEDGYTF
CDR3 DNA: TGTGCCAGCAGTGACTCTTGGAGCGGGGAGGATGGCTACACCTTC

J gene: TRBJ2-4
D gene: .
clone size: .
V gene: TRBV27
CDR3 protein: CASSRARQPKNIQYF
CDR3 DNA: TGTGCCAGCAGTCGGGCCCGGCAGCCCAAAAACATTCAGTACTTC

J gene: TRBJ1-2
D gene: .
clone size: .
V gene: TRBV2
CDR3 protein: CASRDSLTRTTASGGYTF
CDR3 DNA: TGTGCCAGCAGGGACAGCCTCACACGAACGACAGCGTCCGGTGGCTACACCTTC

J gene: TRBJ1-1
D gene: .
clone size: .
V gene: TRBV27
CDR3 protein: CASSLIRQHTEAFF
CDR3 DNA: TGTGCCAGCAGTTTGATCCGCCAGCACACTGAAGCTTTCTTT

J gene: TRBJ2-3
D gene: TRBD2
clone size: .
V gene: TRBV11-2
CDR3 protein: CASRNRTSGTDTQYF
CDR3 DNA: TGTGCCAGCAGAAATAGGACTAGCGGAACAGATACGCAGTATTTT

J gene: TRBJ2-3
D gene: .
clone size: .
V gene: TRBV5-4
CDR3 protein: CASSLVAAAPDTQYF
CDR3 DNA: TGTGCCAGCAGCTTGGTGGCTGCGGCCCCAGATACGCAGTATTTT

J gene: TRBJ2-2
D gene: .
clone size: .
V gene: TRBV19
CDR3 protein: CASSHHNFGGELFF
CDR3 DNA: TGTGCCAGCTCCCACCACAATTTCGGCGGGGAGCTGTTTTTT

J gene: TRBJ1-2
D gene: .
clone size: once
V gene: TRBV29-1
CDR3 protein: CSVVGGYYGYTF
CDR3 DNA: TGCAGCGTAGTTGGGGGTTACTATGGCTACACCTTC

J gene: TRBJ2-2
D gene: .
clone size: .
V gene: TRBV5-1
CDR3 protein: CASSLDWGRAGELFF
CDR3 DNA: TGCGCCAGCAGCTTGGACTGGGGGCGCGCCGGGGAGCTGTTTTTT

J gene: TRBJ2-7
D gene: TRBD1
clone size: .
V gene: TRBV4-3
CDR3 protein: CASSIDRGNEQYF
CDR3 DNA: TGCGCCAGCAGCATAGACAGGGGCAACGAGCAGTACTTC

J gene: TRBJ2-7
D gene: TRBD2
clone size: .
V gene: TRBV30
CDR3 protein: CAWSANPGLAFSYEQYF
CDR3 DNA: TGTGCCTGGAGTGCGAATCCGGGACTAGCGTTCTCCTACGAGCAGTACTTC

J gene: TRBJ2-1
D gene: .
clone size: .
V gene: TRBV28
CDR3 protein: CASSPRGATAHNEQFF
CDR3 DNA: TGTGCCAGCAGTCCCCGGGGGGCGACCGCCCACAATGAGCAGTTCTTC

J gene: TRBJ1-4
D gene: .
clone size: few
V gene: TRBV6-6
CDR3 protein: CASSYEGLAEKLFF
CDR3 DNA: TGTGCCAGCAGTTATGAGGGGCTGGCTGAAAAACTGTTTTTT

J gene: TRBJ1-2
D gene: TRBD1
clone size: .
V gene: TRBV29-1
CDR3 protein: CSVEDDRGNNGYTF
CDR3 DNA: TGCAGCGTTGAAGACGACAGGGGGAATAATGGCTACACCTTC

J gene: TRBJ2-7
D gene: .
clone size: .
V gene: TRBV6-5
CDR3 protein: CASSSVDKSEQYF
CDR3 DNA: TGTGCCAGCAGTTCTGTGGACAAATCCGAGCAGTACTTC

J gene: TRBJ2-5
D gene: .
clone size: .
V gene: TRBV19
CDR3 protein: CASRGPGTQYF
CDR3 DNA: TGTGCCAGTAGGGGACCGGGGACCCAGTACTTC

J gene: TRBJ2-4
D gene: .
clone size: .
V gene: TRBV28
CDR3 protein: CASSFVVAKNIQYF
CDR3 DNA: TGTGCCAGCAGTTTCGTGGTAGCCAAAAACATTCAGTACTTC

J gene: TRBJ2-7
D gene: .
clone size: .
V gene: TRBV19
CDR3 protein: CASSISPDDSYEQYF
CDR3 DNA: TGTGCCAGTAGTATTTCCCCGGACGATTCCTACGAGCAGTACTTC

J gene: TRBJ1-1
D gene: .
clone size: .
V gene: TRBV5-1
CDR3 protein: CASSPRQGFEAFF
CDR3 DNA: TGCGCCAGCAGCCCCCGGCAGGGCTTTGAAGCTTTCTTT

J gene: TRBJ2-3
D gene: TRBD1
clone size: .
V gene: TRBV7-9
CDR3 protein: CASSVPGQNTDTQYF
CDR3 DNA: TGTGCCAGCAGTGTACCGGGACAGAACACAGATACGCAGTATTTT

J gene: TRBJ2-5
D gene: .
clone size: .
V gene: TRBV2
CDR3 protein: CASSSLWRGQETQYF
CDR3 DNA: TGTGCCAGCAGTTCATTGTGGAGGGGGCAAGAGACCCAGTACTTC

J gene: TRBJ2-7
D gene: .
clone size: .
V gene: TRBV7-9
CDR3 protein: CASSPEVLGRYEQYF
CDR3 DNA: TGTGCCAGCAGTCCAGAGGTCCTGGGGAGGTACGAGCAGTACTTC

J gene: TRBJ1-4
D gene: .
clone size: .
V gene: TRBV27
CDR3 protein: CASSPQLEGDNEKLFF
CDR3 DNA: TGTGCCAGCAGTCCCCAGTTGGAGGGAGATAATGAAAAACTGTTTTTT

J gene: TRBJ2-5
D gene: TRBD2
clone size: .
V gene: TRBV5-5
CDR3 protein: CASSLTVAGYGQETQYF
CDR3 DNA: TGTGCCAGCAGCTTGACAGTAGCGGGATATGGCCAAGAGACCCAGTACTTC